This TCR beta chain stems from a study of spatial heterogeneity in lung cancer. Time point given: blood at routine non-recurrence follow-up after resection. Researchers sequenced whole RNA taken from tumor, nontumor lung or frozen PBMC without sorting. In the library, each TCR cDNA molecule bore its own unique molecular identifier. TCRdb itself ran the 5' RACE reads through MiXCR, one entry per CDR3 protein. The sample gives about 120,000 distinct CDR3 sequences, 10% to 15% of which show up once; roughly 15% is in the top ten. V lost 6 bases to trimming and J lost 4 bases, with 12 bases between them. The CDR3 extends over 13 amino acids.

The chain carries TRBV12-3 or TRBV12-4 and TRBJ1-2, with a possible D match to TRBD1 (6 bases). Here the sequenced sample was PBMCs, taken at follow-up. The origin of this receptor is a male donor with early-stage non-small cell lung cancer. CDR3 sequence: CASSGQTLYGYTF. The CDR3 bases are TGTGCCAGCAGCGGACAGACCCTCTATGGCTACACCTTC.